This T cell receptor beta chain was captured in a study of blood T cell repertoires in COVID-19. Study context: Samples came from the United States, Italy and Spain, spanning acute and convalescent COVID-19. Sources were T cells, B-cell-depleted T cells, or PBMCs; the material itself was cDNA or gDNA.

V was pared by 5 bases and J by 2 bases, with 11 bases between. The CDR3 extends over 14 amino acids. Germline-derived CDR1 and CDR2 are SGHAT and FQNNGV. Seattle patients were enrolled while actively infected and followed longitudinally. The method was immunoSEQ multiplex PCR; TCRdb's version includes in-frame clones alone and lacks a portion of them. Seen here are about 440,000 clones, about 91% observed once, and the top ten hold 10% to 15%. The TCR sequence derives from a woman between 50 and 59 years old with COVID-19, enrolled during active disease. The sequenced sample consisted of peripheral blood. The V and J genes are TRBV11-2 and TRBJ2-3; D gene unclear. The CDR3 DNA reads as TGTGCCAGCAGCACCGCTAGGCCCACAGATACGCAGTATTTT. It codes for CASSTARPTDTQYF. The full variable domain, with the rest looked up from reference TRBV11-2 and TRBJ2-3, is EAGVAQSPRYKIIEKRQSVAFWCNPISGHATLYWYQQILGQGPKLLIQFQNNGVVDDSQLPKDRFSAERLKGVDSTLKIQPAKLEDSAVYLCASSTARPTDTQYFGPGTRLTVL.